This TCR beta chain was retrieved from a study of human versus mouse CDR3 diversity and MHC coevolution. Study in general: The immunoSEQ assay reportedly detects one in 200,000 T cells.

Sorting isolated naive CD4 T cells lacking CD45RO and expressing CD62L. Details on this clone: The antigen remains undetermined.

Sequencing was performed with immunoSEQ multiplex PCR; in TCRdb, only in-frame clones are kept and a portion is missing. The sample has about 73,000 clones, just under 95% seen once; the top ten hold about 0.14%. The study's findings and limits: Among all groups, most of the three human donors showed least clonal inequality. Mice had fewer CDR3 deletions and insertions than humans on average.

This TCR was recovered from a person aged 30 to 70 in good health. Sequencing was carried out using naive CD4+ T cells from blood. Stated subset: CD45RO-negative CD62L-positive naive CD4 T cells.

The CDR3 region is CASSARGELAGELFF. CDR3 nucleotides: TGTGCCAGCAGCGCCCGCGGGGAGTTGGCCGGGGAGCTGTTTTTT. The V and J genes are TRBV7-9 and TRBJ2-2, with D perhaps TRBD2 (6 bases). There are 15 residues in the CDR3. V gave up 5 bases and J gave up 6 bases, with 16 bases separating them. Germline V lookup: CDR1 SEHNR, CDR2 FQNEAQ (reference sequence). The entire variable domain, with the rest obtained from reference TRBV7-9 and TRBJ2-2, is as follows: DTGVSQNPRHKITKRGQNVTFRCDPISEHNRLYWYRQTLGQGPEFLTYFQNEAQLEKSRLLSDRFSAERPKGSFSTLEIQRTEQGDSAMYLCASSARGELAGELFFGEGSRLTVL.